A single sample is the source of the 20 T cell receptor beta chains below, sequenced in a study of T-cell reconstitution after alpha-beta-depleted transplantation in children. Unique molecular identifiers were used in preparing the TCRbeta library. From the PCR reads, TCRdb called clonotypes with MiXCR, one entry per CDR3 protein. The data hold about 540,000 distinct CDR3 sequences, with 15% to 20% observed a single time. The source was PBMCs from the stem cell graft donor, collected from the stem cell graft. The receptors derive from a human donor who donated a stem cell graft to a child with acute lymphoblastic leukemia.

At least ten counts were recorded for this clonotype. The rearrangement joins TRBV25-1 to TRBJ1-4; D not resolved. The CDR3 sequence is 15 residues long. CDR1 is MGHDK and CDR2 is SYGVNS in the germline V gene. The V end lost 1 base, the J end lost 2 bases, and 8 bases lay between the germline ends. The CDR3 bases are TGTGCCAGCAGTGAATTCGGGGAGACTAATGAAAAACTGTTTTTT. The encoded protein is CASSEFGETNEKLFF.

The chain couples TRBV25-1 to TRBJ1-2; 7 bases match TRBD1. Germline CDR1 is MGHDK and CDR2 is SYGVNS. The V segment lost 4 bases and the J segment 4 bases; nucleotides outside the gene matches: 12. The CDR3 sequence is 16 residues long. CDR3 sequence reads: CASSVSSGTVIYGYTF. Written as DNA, the CDR3 is TGTGCCAGCAGTGTTTCGTCCGGGACAGTCATCTATGGCTACACCTTC.

This clonotype was seen a few times. The V call is TRBV18, the J call TRBJ2-3; D remains unclear. CDR3 length: 13 amino acids. Trimming left V 4 bases short and J 4 bases short, with 9 bases between. Per the germline V gene, CDR1 is KGHSH and CDR2 is LQKENI. DNA for the CDR3: TGTGCCAGCTCACTTACGACGGCAGATACGCAGTATTTT. Amino acids: CASSLTTADTQYF.

The sample holds a few counts of this clonotype. The genes are TRBV4-1 and TRBJ2-5; D not certain. V lost 1 base to trimming and J lost 1 base, with 10 bases between them. The CDR3 extends over 15 amino acids. Germline CDR1 and CDR2: MGHRA and YSYEKL. This CDR3 is CASSQVTPIQETQYF. CDR3 nucleotides: TGCGCCAGCAGCCAAGTGACACCGATCCAAGAGACCCAGTACTTC.

The chain employs TRBV4-1 and TRBJ2-7, with 11 bases lining up with TRBD2. This CDR3 region has 15 residues. In germline, CDR1 is MGHRA, CDR2 YSYEKL. Trimming took 4 bases from V and 6 from J; bases not matched to a gene: 8. CDR3 sequence: CASSLGLAVGSEQYF. The DNA of the CDR3 is TGCGCCAGCAGCCTGGGACTAGCGGTGGGGAGCGAGCAGTACTTC.

V and J are TRBV7-9 and TRBJ2-1; TRBD2 matches 11 bases. The length of the CDR3 is 15 residues. V was clipped by 5 bases and J by 4 bases; unmatched bases: 4. Germline V gives CDR1 SEHNR, CDR2 FQNEAQ (reference sequence). CDR3 bases: TGTGCCAGCAGCCGGGGACTAGCGGAGTACAATGAGCAGTTCTTC. As protein: CASSRGLAEYNEQFF.

This clonotype showed up just a few times. This chain connects TRBV5-1 to TRBJ2-7, with D tentatively TRBD2 (6 bases). The CDR3 loop spans 11 amino acids. Trimming took off 3 bases at V and 7 bases at J, with 8 bases between the two ends. CDR1 SGHRS and CDR2 YFSETQ come from the germline V gene. The CDR3 nucleotides read TGCGCCAGCAGCTGGGGAGGTGAGCAGTACTTC. It specifies CASSWGGEQYF.

In its sample, this clonotype was seen a few times. The gene calls are TRBV4-1 and TRBJ2-7, with D possibly being TRBD1 (6 bases). Germline lookup yields CDR1 MGHRA and CDR2 YSYEKL. CDR3 size: 17 residues. V lost 4 bases to trimming and J lost 1 base, with 20 bases between them. This chain's CDR3 is CASSPFIGQLISYEQYF. CDR3 DNA: TGCGCCAGCAGCCCCTTTATTGGACAGCTTATTTCCTACGAGCAGTACTTC.

This rearrangement joins TRBV20-1 to TRBJ1-5, with D possibly matching TRBD1 (5 bases). Germline V lookup: CDR1 DFQATT, CDR2 SNEGSKA (reference sequence). CDR3 length equals 15 residues. The ends were cut back, 0 bases at V and 4 bases at J, with 13 bases in the middle. The DNA for the CDR3 is TGCAGTGCTAGAGACGGGGCAGGGAAGAATCAGCCCCAGCATTTT. Translating it yields CSARDGAGKNQPQHF.

In its sample, this clonotype was seen a few times. CDR3 DNA sequence: TGTGCCACCAGCCCGGGACAGAGCAATCAGCCCCAGCATTTT. Amino acid sequence: CATSPGQSNQPQHF. The rearrangement links TRBV24-1 to TRBJ1-5; TRBD1 matches 7 bases. V shed 7 bases, J shed 1 base, and the junction held 3 bases outside the gene matches. CDR3 size: 14 residues. CDR1 KGHDR and CDR2 SFDVKD come from the germline V gene.

The chain combines TRBV5-1 with TRBJ2-1, with 8 nucleotides matching TRBD2. The CDR3 is 16 residues long. Trimming removed 4 bases from V and 0 bases from J; junction bases left unmatched: 6. Germline-derived CDR1 and CDR2 are SGHRS and YFSETQ. CDR3 loop: CASSRTSLYSYNEQFF. CDR3 bases: TGCGCCAGCAGCCGGACTAGCCTTTACTCCTACAATGAGCAGTTCTTC.

V is TRBV27 and J is TRBJ2-3, with TRBD2 matching over 8 bases. In germline, CDR1 is MNHEY, CDR2 SMNVEV (reference sequence). J was trimmed by 0 bases and V by 10 bases; bases with no gene match: 18. The CDR3 extends over 18 amino acids. The CDR3 DNA follows: TGTGCCACCCGGGACACCTTGGGGGCTAGCGGGAGCACAGATACGCAGTATTTT. It codes for CATRDTLGASGSTDTQYF.

The genes are TRBV12-3 or TRBV12-4 and TRBJ2-2; the match to TRBD1 covers 8 bases. V shed 6 bases and J 1 base; nucleotides not matched to a gene: 7. The CDR3 is made up of 16 amino acids. CDR3 loop: CASRTLGTGNTGELFF. DNA for the CDR3: TGTGCCAGCAGGACTTTAGGGACAGGGAACACCGGGGAGCTGTTTTTT.

The chain combines TRBV9 with TRBJ2-7, with D possibly called TRBD1 or TRBD2 (5 bases each). Germline V CDR1 and CDR2: SGDLS, YYNGEE. The CDR3 runs 15 residues. Trimming pared 0 bases from V and 7 bases from J, leaving 17 bases between. The CDR3 region has the DNA TGTGCCAGCAGCGTAGGGGATCGGGGCAGGGAAGAGCAGTACTTC. Amino acids: CASSVGDRGREEQYF. Filled out from reference TRBV9 and TRBJ2-7, the complete variable domain reads DSGVTQTPKHLITATGQRVTLRCSPRSGDLSVYWYQQSLDQGLQFLIQYYNGEERAKGNILERFSAQQFPDLHSELNLSSLELGDSALYFCASSVGDRGREEQYFGPGTRLTVT.

This clonotype was counted between two and nine times. This chain uses TRBV20-1 with TRBJ2-7; possible D gene TRBD2, 6 bases. CDR1 and CDR2 (germline): DFQATT, SNEGSKA (reference sequence). The V gene lost 6 bases and the J gene lost 0 bases, with 9 bases spanning the gap. The CDR3 covers 12 residues. Here the CDR3 reads CSAPDYSYEQYF. The DNA for the CDR3 is TGCAGTGCCCCGGACTACTCCTACGAGCAGTACTTC.

V is TRBV4-1 and J is TRBJ2-1, with D uncertain. The CDR3 contains 15 residues. Per germline, CDR1 MGHRA and CDR2 YSYEKL. Trimming shortened V by 1 base and J by 7 bases, and 14 bases separated the two germline ends. The DNA of the CDR3 is TGCGCCAGCAGCCAAGCCCCCCGGCGCCGAAATGAGCAGTTCTTC. Protein sequence: CASSQAPRRRNEQFF.

The chain recombines TRBV12-3 or TRBV12-4 with TRBJ2-7, with TRBD2 matching over 8 bases. V lost 0 bases and J lost 4; bases outside the gene matches: 2. CDR3 length equals 14 residues. CDR3 in amino acids: CASSLAGLVYEQYF. The CDR3 DNA is TGTGCCAGCAGTTTAGCGGGACTAGTATACGAGCAGTACTTC.

This chain uses TRBV4-1 with TRBJ1-5; D ambiguous. The CDR3 totals 17 residues. Trimming left V 2 bases short and J 3 bases short, with 17 bases between. Germline V gene lookup returns CDR1 MGHRA and CDR2 YSYEKL. In DNA, the CDR3 is TGCGCCAGCAGCCAAACGACACCCTTCGTCTTCAATCAGCCCCAGCATTTT. It codes for CASSQTTPFVFNQPQHF.

This clonotype has just a few counts. This sequence joins TRBV12-3 or TRBV12-4 and TRBJ1-6; the match to TRBD1 covers 8 bases. J gave up 9 bases and V 5 bases, and 3 bases lay outside the gene matches. CDR3 length: 13 amino acids. In DNA, the CDR3 is TGTGCCAGCAGTCGACAGGGGAGTTCACCCCTCCACTTT. It codes for CASSRQGSSPLHF.

In its sample, this clonotype was seen a few times. The V and J genes are TRBV6-1 and TRBJ2-7; D perhaps matches TRBD1 (6 bases). The CDR3 is 15 residues long. Germline V CDR1 and CDR2: MNHNS, SASEGT. Trimming took off 10 bases at V and 4 bases at J, with 23 bases between the two ends. For the CDR3, the DNA is TGTGCCAAAGAGGACCCGGGACAAAGAACTTACGAGCAGTACTTC. Translating gives CAKEDPGQRTYEQYF.